The clone carrying this T cell receptor beta chain was seen only a few times. These data belong to a study of CD8+ T cells in alopecia areata. The CDR3 runs to 15 residues. The V gene end was trimmed by 6 bases and the J gene end by 3 bases; junction bases not matched to a gene: 8. CDR1 is LNHNV, CDR2 YYDKDF, per germline (reference sequence). cDNA serving as the sequencing template came from extracted, reverse transcribed RNA. Assay: immunoSEQ multiplex PCR; the TCRdb copy retains only in-frame clones and omits some. The sample holds 100,000 to 150,000 clones; less than 50% are singletons and the top ten take 10% to 13%.

The clonotype was recovered from a human donor with alopecia areata. The rearrangement joins TRBV15 to TRBJ2-7; TRBD1 matches 10 bases. The sample consisted of NKG2D-low CD8+ T cells sorted from blood. The CDR3 reads CATRPGTGDIYEQYF. CDR3 bases: TGTGCCACCAGACCCGGGACAGGGGATATCTACGAGCAGTACTTC. The entire variable domain, with the rest obtained from reference TRBV15 and TRBJ2-7, is as follows: DAMVIQNPRYQVTQFGKPVTLSCSQTLNHNVMYWYQQKSSQAPKLLFHYYDKDFNNEADTPDNFQSRRPNTSFCFLDIRSPGLGDTAMYLCATRPGTGDIYEQYFGPGTRLTVT.